The entry below describes one T cell receptor (beta chain). Its specificity is not known. This sample was included in a study of T cell responses to AZD1222 COVID-19 vaccine. Study-level results: The reported proportion of spike-specific TCRs targeting unmutated variant regions was nearly half.

Clones were sequenced by immunoSEQ multiplex PCR, and TCRdb holds only the in-frame ones, with some missing. Of around 80,000 clones listed, about 92% are singletons. The junction had 13 bases not matched to a gene; V was cut back by 5 bases and J by 10 bases. Per the germline V gene, CDR1 is SGHVS and CDR2 is FNYEAQ. There are 16 residues in the CDR3. The sequences come from peripheral blood, collected 28 days after the second AZD1222 dose. The receptor was derived from an adult who received the AZD1222 COVID-19 vaccine. The chain couples TRBV7-6 to TRBJ1-6; 8 bases fit TRBD1. The CDR3 loop is CASSVGPGQGRSPLHF. Here the CDR3 DNA reads TGTGCCAGCAGCGTAGGACCAGGACAGGGCCGGTCACCCCTCCACTTT.